This TCR beta chain was sequenced for a study of control samples from healthy donors and cancer patients (dated by TCRdb to the early 2020s). For this clone: Its antigen specificity is not known. Per-nucleotide qualities are absent, and no much larger clonotype sits a single base away.

The CDR3 starts with the cysteine, ends with the phenylalanine, and has 15 residues. Only the CDR3 portion is preserved as DNA: 45 bases, with reading frame beginning at the first base. The germline V gene (reference sequence) gives CDR1 as SEHNR and CDR2 as FQNEAQ. Cut back by 0 bases and 5 bases, the V and J ends lie 13 bases apart. The library was prepared using the immunoSEQ multiplex PCR assay. TCRdb re-hosts the immuneACCESS table, in-frame sequences only. Its copies lack some clones; in the studies checked, an unresolved V gene accounts for under half of them, and the cause for the rest is not known. The sample table lists about 170,000 clones, approximately 86% of them with a count of one. 4.9% of the sample belongs to the ten largest clones.

Sequenced input: blood. The chain is made from TRBV7-9 and TRBJ2-5; no D gene is confidently identified. The TCR sequence derives from a woman aged 25 to 45 in good health. The DNA is TGTGCCAGCAGCTTAGCGCTCGGGCGTTATGAGACCCAGTACTTC. Its protein product is CASSLALGRYETQYF.